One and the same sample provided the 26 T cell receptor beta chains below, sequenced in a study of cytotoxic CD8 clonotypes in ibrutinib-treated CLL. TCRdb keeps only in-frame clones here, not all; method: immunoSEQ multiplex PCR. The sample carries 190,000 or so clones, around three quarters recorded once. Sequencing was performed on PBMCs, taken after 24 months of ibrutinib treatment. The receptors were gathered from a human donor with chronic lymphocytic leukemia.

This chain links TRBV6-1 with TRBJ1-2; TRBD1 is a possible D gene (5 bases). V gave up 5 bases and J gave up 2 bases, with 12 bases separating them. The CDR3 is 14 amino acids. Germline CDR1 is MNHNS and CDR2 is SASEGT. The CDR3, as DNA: TGTGCCAGCAGTCCCGACAGAACAAACTATGGCTACACCTTC. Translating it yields CASSPDRTNYGYTF.

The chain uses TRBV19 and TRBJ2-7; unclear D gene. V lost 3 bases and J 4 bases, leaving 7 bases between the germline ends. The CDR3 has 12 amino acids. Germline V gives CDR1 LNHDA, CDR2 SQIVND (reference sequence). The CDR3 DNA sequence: TGTGCCAGTAGTATGTGGAATTACGAGCAGTACTTC. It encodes CASSMWNYEQYF.

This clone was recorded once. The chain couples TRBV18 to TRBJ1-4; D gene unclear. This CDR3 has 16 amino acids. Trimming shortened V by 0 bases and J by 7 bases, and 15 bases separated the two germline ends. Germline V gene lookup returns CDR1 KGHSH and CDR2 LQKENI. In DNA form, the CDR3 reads TGTGCCAGCTCACCACCGATCGGGGATCGGGGTGAAAAACTGTTTTTT. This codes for CASSPPIGDRGEKLFF.

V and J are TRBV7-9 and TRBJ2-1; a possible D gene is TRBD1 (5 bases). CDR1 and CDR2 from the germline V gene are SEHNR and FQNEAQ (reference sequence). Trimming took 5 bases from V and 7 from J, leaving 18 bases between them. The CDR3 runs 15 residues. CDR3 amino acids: CASSPLAGMANEQFF. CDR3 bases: TGTGCCAGCAGCCCCTTAGCAGGGATGGCAAATGAGCAGTTCTTC.

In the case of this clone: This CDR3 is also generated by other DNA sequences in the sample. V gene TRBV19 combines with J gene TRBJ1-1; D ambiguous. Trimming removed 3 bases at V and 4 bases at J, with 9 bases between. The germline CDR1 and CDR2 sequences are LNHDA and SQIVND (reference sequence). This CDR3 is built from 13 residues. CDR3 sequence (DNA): TGTGCCAGTAGTATTATAGAGGGCACTGAAGCTTTCTTT. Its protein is CASSIIEGTEAFF.

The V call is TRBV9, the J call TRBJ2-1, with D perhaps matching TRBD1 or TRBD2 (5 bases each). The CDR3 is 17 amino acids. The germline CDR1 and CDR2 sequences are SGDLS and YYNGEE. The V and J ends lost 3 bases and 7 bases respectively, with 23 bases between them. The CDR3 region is CASSDPSGTPYTNEQFF. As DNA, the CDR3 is TGTGCCAGCAGCGACCCCTCCGGGACGCCATACACTAATGAGCAGTTCTTC.

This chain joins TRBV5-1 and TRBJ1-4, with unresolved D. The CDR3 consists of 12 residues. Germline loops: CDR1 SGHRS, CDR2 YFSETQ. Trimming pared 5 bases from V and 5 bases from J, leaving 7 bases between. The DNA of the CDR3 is TGCGCCAGCAGGCGAGGAAATGAAAAACTGTTTTTT. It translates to CASRRGNEKLFF.

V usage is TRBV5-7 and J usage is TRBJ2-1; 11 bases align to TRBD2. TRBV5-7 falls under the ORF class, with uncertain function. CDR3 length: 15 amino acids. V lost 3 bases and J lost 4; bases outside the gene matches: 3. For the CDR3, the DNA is TGTGCCAGCAGCTGGGGACTAGCGGATTACAATGAGCAGTTCTTC. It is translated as CASSWGLADYNEQFF.

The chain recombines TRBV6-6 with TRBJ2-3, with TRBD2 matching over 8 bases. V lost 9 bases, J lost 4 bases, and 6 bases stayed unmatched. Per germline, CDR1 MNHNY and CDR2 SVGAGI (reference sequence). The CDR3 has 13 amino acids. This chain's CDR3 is CASSAGVPDTQYF. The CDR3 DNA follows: TGTGCCAGTTCAGCGGGAGTACCAGATACGCAGTATTTT.

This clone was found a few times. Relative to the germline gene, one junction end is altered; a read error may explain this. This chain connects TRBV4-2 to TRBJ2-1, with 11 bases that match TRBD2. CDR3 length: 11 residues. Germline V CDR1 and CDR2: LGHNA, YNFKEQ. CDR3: CASRLAGDAVF. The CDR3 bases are TGTGCCAGCAGACTAGCGGGAGATGCTGTCTTC.

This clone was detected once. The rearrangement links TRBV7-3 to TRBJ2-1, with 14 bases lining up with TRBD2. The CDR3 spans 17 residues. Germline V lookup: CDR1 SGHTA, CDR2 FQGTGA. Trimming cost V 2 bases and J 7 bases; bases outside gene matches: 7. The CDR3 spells CASSLPIGTSGRNEQFF. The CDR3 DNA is TGTGCCAGCAGCTTACCGATTGGGACTAGCGGGAGAAATGAGCAGTTCTTC.

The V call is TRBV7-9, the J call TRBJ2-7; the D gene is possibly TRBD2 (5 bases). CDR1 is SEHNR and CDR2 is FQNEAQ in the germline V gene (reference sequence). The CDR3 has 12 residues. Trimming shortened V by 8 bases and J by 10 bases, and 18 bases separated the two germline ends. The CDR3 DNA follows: TGTGCCAGCCAAGTGGGCAGAGGACTTCAGTACTTC. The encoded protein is CASQVGRGLQYF.

CDR3 DNA: TGTGCAAGTCGCTACCAGCATAGCTCCTACGAGCAGTACTTC. It is translated as CASRYQHSSYEQYF. The chain recombines TRBV12-2 with TRBJ2-7. TRBV12-2 is labeled a pseudogene. This CDR3 has 14 residues.

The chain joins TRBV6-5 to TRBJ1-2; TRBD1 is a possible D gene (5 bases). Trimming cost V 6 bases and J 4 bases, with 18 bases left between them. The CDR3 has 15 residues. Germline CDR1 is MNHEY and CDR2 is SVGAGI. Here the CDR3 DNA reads TGTGCCAGCAGCCGTTTGATGGGGCCCATCTATGGCTACACCTTC. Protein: CASSRLMGPIYGYTF.

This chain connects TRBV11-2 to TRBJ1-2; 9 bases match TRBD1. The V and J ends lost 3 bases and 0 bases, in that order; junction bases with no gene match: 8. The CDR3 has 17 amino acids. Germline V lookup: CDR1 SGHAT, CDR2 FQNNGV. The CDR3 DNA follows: TGTGCCAGCAGCTTTTACAGGGGGCGGGGTACTAACTATGGCTACACCTTC. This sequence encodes CASSFYRGRGTNYGYTF. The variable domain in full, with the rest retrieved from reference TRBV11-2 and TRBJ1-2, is EAGVAQSPRYKIIEKRQSVAFWCNPISGHATLYWYQQILGQGPKLLIQFQNNGVVDDSQLPKDRFSAERLKGVDSTLKIQPAKLEDSAVYLCASSFYRGRGTNYGYTFGSGTRLTVV.

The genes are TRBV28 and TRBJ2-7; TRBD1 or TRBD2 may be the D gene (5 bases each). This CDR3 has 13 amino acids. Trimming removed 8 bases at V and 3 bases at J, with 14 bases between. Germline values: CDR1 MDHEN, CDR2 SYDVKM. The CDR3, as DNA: TGTGCCAGCCGGTGGGGGACGAACTACGAGCAGTACTTC. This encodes CASRWGTNYEQYF.

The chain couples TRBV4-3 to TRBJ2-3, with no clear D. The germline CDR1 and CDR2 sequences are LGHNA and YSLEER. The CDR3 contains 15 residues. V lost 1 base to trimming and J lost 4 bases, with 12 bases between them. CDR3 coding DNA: TGCGCCAGCAGCCAAGTAGCTACACCCCCAGATACGCAGTATTTT. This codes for CASSQVATPPDTQYF.

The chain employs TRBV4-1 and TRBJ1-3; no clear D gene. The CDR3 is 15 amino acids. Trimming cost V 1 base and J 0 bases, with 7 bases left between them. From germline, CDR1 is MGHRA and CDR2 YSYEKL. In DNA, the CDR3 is TGCGCCAGCAGCCAAGCAAGAAACTCTGGAAACACCATATATTTT. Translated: CASSQARNSGNTIYF.

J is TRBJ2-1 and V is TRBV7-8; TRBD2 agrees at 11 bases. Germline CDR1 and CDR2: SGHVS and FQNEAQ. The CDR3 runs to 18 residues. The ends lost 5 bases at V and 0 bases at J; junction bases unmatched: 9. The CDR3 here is CASSPRGTSGDSYNEQFF. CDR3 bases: TGTGCCAGCAGCCCCAGGGGGACTAGCGGAGACTCCTACAATGAGCAGTTCTTC.

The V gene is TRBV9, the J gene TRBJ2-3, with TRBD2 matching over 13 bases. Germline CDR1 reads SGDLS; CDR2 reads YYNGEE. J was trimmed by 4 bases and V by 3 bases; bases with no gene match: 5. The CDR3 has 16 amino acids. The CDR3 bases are TGTGCCAGCAGCGGACGGACTAGCGGGAGAGCAGATACGCAGTATTTT. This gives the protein CASSGRTSGRADTQYF.

CDR3 nucleotides: TGTGCCAGCAGCTTGCGACTAGCTGGTGAGCAGTACTTC. Translated, it gives CASSLRLAGEQYF. The chain employs TRBV5-4 and TRBJ2-7, with 7 bases that match TRBD2. The CDR3 runs 13 residues. The V gene end was trimmed by 1 base and the J gene end by 7 bases; junction bases not matched to a gene: 5. CDR1 is SGHNT, CDR2 YYREEE, per germline (reference sequence).

Here the CDR3 reads CASSQEWTVDTGELFF. The CDR3 coding sequence is TGCGCCAGCAGCCAAGAGTGGACAGTGGACACCGGGGAGCTGTTTTTT. The rearrangement links TRBV4-1 to TRBJ2-2, with D maybe TRBD1 (6 bases). Between the trimmed V and J ends, which lost 0 bases and 3 bases, there was a span of 11 bases. The CDR3 runs to 16 residues. CDR1 and CDR2 from the germline V gene are MGHRA and YSYEKL.

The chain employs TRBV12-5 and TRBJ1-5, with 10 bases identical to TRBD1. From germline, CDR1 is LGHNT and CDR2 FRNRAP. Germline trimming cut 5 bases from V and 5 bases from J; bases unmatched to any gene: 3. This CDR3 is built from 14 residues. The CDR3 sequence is CASGTGTGDQPQHF. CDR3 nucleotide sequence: TGTGCTAGTGGTACCGGGACAGGGGATCAGCCCCAGCATTTT.

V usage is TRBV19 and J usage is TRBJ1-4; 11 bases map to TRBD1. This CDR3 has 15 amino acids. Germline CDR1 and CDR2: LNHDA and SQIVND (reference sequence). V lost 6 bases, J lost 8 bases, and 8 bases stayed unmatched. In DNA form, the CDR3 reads TGTGCCAGTAGAGGGCTGGGACAGGGGGAGGAAAAACTGTTTTTT. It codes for CASRGLGQGEEKLFF.

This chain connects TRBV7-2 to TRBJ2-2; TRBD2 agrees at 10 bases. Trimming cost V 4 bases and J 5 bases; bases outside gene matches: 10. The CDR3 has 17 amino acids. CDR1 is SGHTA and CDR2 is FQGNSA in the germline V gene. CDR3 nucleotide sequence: TGTGCCAGCAGCTCATATCGGGGACTAGCGTATACCGGGGAGCTGTTTTTT. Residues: CASSSYRGLAYTGELFF.

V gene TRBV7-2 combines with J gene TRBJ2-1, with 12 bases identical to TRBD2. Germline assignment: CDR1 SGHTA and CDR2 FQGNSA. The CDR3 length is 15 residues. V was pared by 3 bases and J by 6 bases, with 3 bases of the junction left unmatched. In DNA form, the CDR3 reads TGTGCCAGCAGCTTGACTAGCGGGAGTATCAATGAGCAGTTCTTC. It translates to CASSLTSGSINEQFF.